A single sample gave rise to the 15 T cell receptor beta chains below, sequenced in a study of tumor-infiltrating lymphocytes in localized non-small cell lung cancer. Some clones are missing from TCRdb's copy, which holds only in-frame ones; the method was immunoSEQ multiplex PCR. The sample shows 27,000 or so clones, approximately 85% of them seen only once. Sequences were obtained from lung tumor tissue. The receptors come from a human donor with non-small cell lung cancer.

This clone occurred once. Written as DNA, the CDR3 is TGTGCCAGCAGCGCCCGGCCTAGCGAGGAGACCCAGTACTTC. It codes for CASSARPSEETQYF. V usage is TRBV9 and J usage is TRBJ2-5; TRBD2 might be the D (6 bases). Germline V lookup: CDR1 SGDLS, CDR2 YYNGEE. The CDR3 loop spans 14 amino acids. V was trimmed by 3 bases and J by 5 bases, leaving 14 bases between them.

The chain couples TRBV5-1 to TRBJ2-7; D is unclear. Looked up from germline, CDR1 is SGHRS and CDR2 is YFSETQ. The CDR3 runs 11 residues. V was cut by 3 bases and J by 3 bases, with 4 bases left in between. CDR3 in DNA: TGCGCCAGCAGCTCGGACTACGAGCAGTACTTC. Encoded protein: CASSSDYEQYF.

The V call is TRBV5-4, the J call TRBJ1-2, with D possibly TRBD1 on 5 matching bases. The CDR3 covers 14 residues. Germline CDR1 reads SGHNT; CDR2 reads YYREEE (reference sequence). V lost 0 bases and J lost 5, with 11 bases in between. CDR3 coding DNA: TGTGCCAGCAGCTTGGGTAATCGACAGTATGGCTACACCTTC. As protein: CASSLGNRQYGYTF.

This chain joins TRBV29-1 and TRBJ2-2; 7 bases match TRBD1. The CDR3 runs 13 residues. The V segment lost 4 bases and the J segment 6 bases; nucleotides outside the gene matches: 5. The germline V gene encodes CDR1 SQVTM and CDR2 ANQGSEA. The CDR3 loop is CSVGQGNAGELFF. The DNA for the CDR3 is TGCAGCGTTGGACAGGGTAACGCCGGGGAGCTGTTTTTT.

V usage is TRBV10-2 and J usage is TRBJ1-5, with D uncertain. Looked up from germline, CDR1 is WSHSY and CDR2 is SAAADI. The ends were cut back, 8 bases at V and 0 bases at J, with 11 bases in the middle. This CDR3 region has 14 residues. The DNA for the CDR3 is TGCGCCAGCGGAGTACTCAATAGCAATCAGCCCCAGCATTTT. Protein: CASGVLNSNQPQHF.

The chain is built from TRBV19 and TRBJ2-2; the D is unclear. CDR1 LNHDA and CDR2 SQIVND come from the germline V gene (reference sequence). V was cut by 10 bases and J by 11 bases, with 14 bases left in between. CDR3 length: 11 amino acids. The DNA of the CDR3 is TGTGCCACAGGCCCCCGAGCAGAGCTGTTTTTT. Translation: CATGPRAELFF. The full variable domain, its missing parts supplied by reference TRBV19 and TRBJ2-2, is DGGITQSPKYLFRKEGQNVTLSCEQNLNHDAMYWYRQDPGQGLRLIYYSQIVNDFQKGDIAEGYSVSREKKESFPLTVTSAQKNPTAFYLCATGPRAELFFGEGSRLTVL.

The chain combines TRBV7-9 with TRBJ1-5; perhaps TRBD1 as D (5 bases). CDR3 length: 16 amino acids. The V end was cut by 5 bases, the J end by 0 bases, with 14 bases between. CDR1 SEHNR and CDR2 FQNEAQ come from the germline V gene (reference sequence). The CDR3 here is CASSPSGGASNQPQHF. The CDR3 DNA reads as TGTGCCAGCAGCCCTAGTGGAGGGGCTAGCAATCAGCCCCAGCATTTT.

A single count supports this clone. The chain links TRBV4-2 to TRBJ2-3; TRBD2 aligns across 12 bases. Per germline, CDR1 LGHNA and CDR2 YNFKEQ. CDR3 length: 16 amino acids. V gave up 2 bases and J gave up 1 base; unmatched junction bases: 1. The CDR3 loop reads CASSQRTSGGTDTQYF. In nucleotides, the CDR3 is TGTGCCAGCAGCCAACGGACTAGCGGGGGCACAGATACGCAGTATTTT.

This clone was counted a single time. V gene TRBV4-1 combines with J gene TRBJ2-1, with TRBD2 matching over 9 bases. Germline CDR1 reads MGHRA; CDR2 reads YSYEKL. V shed 0 bases and J 0 bases; nucleotides not matched to a gene: 3. This CDR3 is built from 17 residues. In DNA form, the CDR3 reads TGCGCCAGCAGCCAAGAGGGCGGGGGGGGCTCCTACAATGAGCAGTTCTTC. Encoded protein: CASSQEGGGGSYNEQFF.

This chain links TRBV7-8 with TRBJ1-5; a weak D match, TRBD1 (5 bases). V lost 4 bases, J lost 2 bases, and 9 bases lay in between. The CDR3 is made up of 14 amino acids. Germline assignment: CDR1 SGHVS and CDR2 FQNEAQ. In nucleotides, the CDR3 is TGTGCCAGCAGCTGGGACGGACGCAATCAGCCCCAGCATTTT. Translated, it gives CASSWDGRNQPQHF.

The rearrangement links TRBV4-3 to TRBJ1-3; D gene ambiguous. V shed 0 bases and J shed 0 bases, with 12 bases lying between them. Germline values: CDR1 LGHNA, CDR2 YSLEER. This CDR3 is built from 17 residues. CDR3: CASSQEPVRSSGNTIYF. The CDR3 region has the DNA TGCGCCAGCAGCCAAGAACCGGTGCGGAGCTCTGGAAACACCATATATTTT.

This clone was seen once. The chain has TRBV27 and TRBJ2-7; possibly TRBD2 for D (5 bases). V lost 5 bases to trimming and J lost 3 bases, with 11 bases between them. The CDR3 sequence is 13 residues long. Germline-derived CDR1 and CDR2 are MNHEY and SMNVEV (reference sequence). CDR3 sequence reads: CASSPRDLYEQYF. CDR3 DNA sequence: TGTGCCAGCAGTCCCCGGGATCTCTACGAGCAGTACTTC.

V usage is TRBV14 and J usage is TRBJ1-6; 7 bases map to TRBD1. The CDR3 has 13 amino acids. Germline V gene lookup returns CDR1 SGHDN and CDR2 FVKESK. Trimming cost V 3 bases and J 13 bases; bases outside gene matches: 6. The CDR3 here is CASSHRGRSPLHF. The CDR3 DNA follows: TGTGCCAGCAGCCACAGGGGGAGGTCGCCCCTCCACTTT.

The chain combines TRBV27 with TRBJ1-5; D call uncertain. Germline CDR1 and CDR2: MNHEY and SMNVEV (reference sequence). This CDR3 region has 18 residues. V lost 5 bases and J lost 2, with 22 bases in between. CDR3 amino acids: CASSTIHPSGSGNQPQHF. In DNA form, the CDR3 reads TGTGCCAGCAGTACAATCCACCCGAGTGGGAGCGGCAATCAGCCCCAGCATTTT.

The genes are TRBV7-2 and TRBJ2-3; D possibly matches TRBD1 or TRBD2 (5 bases each). CDR1 is SGHTA, CDR2 FQGNSA, per germline. The ends were cut back, 1 base at V and 5 bases at J, with 16 bases in the middle. The CDR3 runs to 16 residues. CDR3: CASSLGGLGKRDTQYF. CDR3 bases: TGTGCCAGCAGCTTAGGGGGGTTGGGTAAACGAGATACGCAGTATTTT.